This TCR beta chain was captured by sequencing in a study of cytomegalovirus exposure and HLA in healthy donors (dated by TCRdb to 2016 to 2017). Background for the entire study: According to an earlier analysis of 587 of the donors, some 180 million T cells yielded some 110 million unique TCR beta sequences and 250 to 350 Gb of sequence data. Both class I and class II loci were covered by HLA typing, at four-digit resolution. Five DR-DQ haplotypes were treated as single units for association and clustering because of strong linkage in the cohort. The study combined high-throughput TCR immunosequencing, statistical association of individual TCRs with disease status, and machine learning to predict cytomegalovirus infection status. In a later genetic analysis, genome-wide SNP genotypes for about 55% of the roughly 700 donors were used, and that subset was treated as a discovery cohort. A later analysis re-examined previously published TCR beta repertoires from several hundred donors and added high-resolution HLA genotyping to investigate patterns of TCR occurrence. In an earlier analysis of roughly 600 of the donors, high-throughput TCR beta sequencing was used to judge whether each TCR beta V gene segment behaved as functional or pseudogenic. A separate validation cohort of 100 to 150 different subjects was used in addition to the 666-subject first cohort. All discovery cohort repertoires had been generated using a single sequencing platform. An early release that covered 640 HLA-typed donors contained approximately 300 gigabases of sequencing data and tens of millions of unique TCR sequences. The study aimed to test whether signatures of past pathogen exposure could be identified by cataloging public T cell receptors. Donor age, sex, ethnicity and CMV serostatus were compiled together with the repertoire data. In the later analysis, no new phenotypic data were used to find candidate immune exposures; instead, reliance was placed on TCR beta sequences and their occurrence across donors. Using immunosequencing, the study profiled T cell repertoires from some 670 subjects and related those repertoires to cytomegalovirus serostatus. Across roughly 420 genotyped donors of the cohort, an average of about 220,000 unique TCR beta nucleotide sequences per donor were sequenced, and 15% to 20% of those sequences were non-productive. Of the 350 to 400 genotyped donors, 65% to 90% fell in the genetic ancestry cluster associated with self-reported Caucasian donors. Typing coverage varied by locus: 629-630 donors for A, B, C, DRB1 and DQB1; 522 for DQA1; over 600 for DPA1; fewer than 480 for DPB1. Paper-wide results and their limitations: The presence/absence analyses assumed that sequencing depth was roughly uniform across donors, and that assumption may not be true. Because HLA typing was missing for some donors at each locus, association tests included only the typed subset. Cytomegalovirus status was reported to be diagnosed by the classifier with high specificity and sensitivity in both the original and validation cohorts. Most TCR sequences were observed very rarely across donors, whereas some public TCRs were present in many individuals. The sequencing pipeline was judged likely to have produced a cluster of highly shared sequence variants as a technical artifact. Correlated functional status among segregating V segments might reflect linkage disequilibrium, but an unknown experimental factor could not be ruled out. The study gave a list of under 200 TCR beta chains associated with cytomegalovirus. According to a later genetic analysis, donors in an Asian-associated ancestry cluster had fewer N-insertions in productive TCRs than the approximately 670-donor mean. A later analysis found that TCR association rates varied across HLA loci, with DRB1 alleles showing the most associated TCRs and HLA-C alleles the fewest. Some IMGT-functional V segments, including TRBV6-2 and TRBV6-3, could not be told apart with the 87-base-pair reads, so those segments were excluded. Immune exposure information for the cohort was limited to CMV serostatus. According to a later analysis, parvovirus B19, influenza, CMV and Epstein-Barr virus appeared linked to several top co-occurrence clusters. In a later analysis, most CMV-associated TCR beta chains were found to appear HLA-restricted, with HLA associations seemingly driven largely by CMV exposure. In this cohort, only TCR beta chains were sequenced, and detectable features were limited by the absence of alpha or paired-chain data. In vitro tests confirmed that a few of the cytomegalovirus-associated TCR beta chains recognize cytomegalovirus antigens. In an earlier analysis of 587 of the donors, most TCR beta V segments were observed in productive rearrangements about 87% or about 30% of the time, broadly matching IMGT annotations. A later genetic analysis associated a missense DCLRE1C variant with V-gene and J-gene trimming of TCR beta chains, and an independent cohort replicated the association. The earlier analysis of nearly 600 of the donors excluded some 15 rarely observed V segments, including chromosome 9 orphons, because counts were too low. In a later analysis, HLA-associated TCR beta chains showed more clonal expansion and lower generation probabilities than non-associated chains that were equally common. A further reported finding was that TCR beta sequences accurately predicted the HLA-A and HLA-B alleles for most subjects in the first cohort. It was suggested by the authors that the approach could potentially be generalized to other disease states and immunological phenotypes. In a later analysis, over 15,000 TCR beta sequences were associated with specific HLA alleles at a false discovery rate of 0.05. Assigning TCR associations to individual alleles was difficult when HLA alleles, especially DR and DQ, strongly co-occurred.

Turning to this clone: The specificity of this receptor is unknown. No base quality values were provided; no much bigger clone lies one nucleotide off.

From a lookup of the germline V gene, CDR1 and CDR2 are SGHRS and YFSETQ. V drops 4 bases and J drops 1 base, leaving 16 bases in between. The CDR3 covers 16 residues, taking in both the cysteine and the phenylalanine. The entry retains the CDR3 DNA only, 48 bases that are in frame from base 1. In total, approximately 610 healthy bone marrow donors made up the cohort. Cohort members were all nominally healthy when sampled, although unrecorded immune exposures were likely present. The donor tested CMV seronegative and was one of the 352 seronegative cohort members. Each donor provided a peripheral blood sample, and peripheral blood mononuclear cells were used for TCR beta sequencing. The Qiagen DNeasy Blood Extraction Kit was used to extract genomic DNA from the blood cell samples. The method was the immunoSEQ multiplex PCR assay. For the multiplex PCR, a mixture combining 60 forward primers for TCR Vbeta segments and 13 reverse primers for TCR Jbeta segments was used. The CDR3 region of rearranged TCR beta genes was amplified from genomic DNA with a multiplex PCR assay. Amplified TCR beta libraries were sequenced as 87-base-pair reads on the Illumina HiSeq System. Under the source paper's analysis protocol: In a later analysis, tens of millions of unique TCR beta chains were counted across the 500 to 850 repertoires, and roughly 11 million of these chains were shared by at least two donors. Raw reads were error-corrected and collapsed into unique sequences with a nearest-neighbor algorithm that merged closely related sequences to remove PCR and sequencing errors. CDR3 sequences were aligned to IMGT reference sequences to assign V, D and J gene segments. For a sequence to be retained, at least a six-nucleotide match to both a V gene segment and a J gene segment was required. Rearrangements were called productive when the CDR3 lacked stop codons and stayed in frame with V and J; all others were non-productive. CDR3 was defined by IMGT convention, running from the second conserved V-encoded cysteine to the conserved J-encoded phenylalanine. The earlier analysis of about 610 of the donors excluded sequences that lacked an unambiguous match to a single V gene segment. In an earlier analysis of 587 of the donors, V segments were called functional above 56.7% productive rearrangements and were called segregating when the between-donor standard deviation exceeded 5%. A statistical classification framework was built to diagnose cytomegalovirus status from the catalog of TCR beta chain sequences. A later analysis assigned V and J genes by comparing TCR nucleotide sequences with IMGT/GENE-DB human TR gene sequences. The TCRdist pipeline was used in a later analysis to assign CDR3 sequences and most-parsimonious VDJ recombination scenarios. In a later analysis, each TCR beta chain was defined by its CDR3 amino acid sequence together with its V-gene family, and reads without a unique V-gene family were excluded. As a way to deal with suspected cross-contamination and a sequencing artifact, a later analysis dropped 450 to 600 nucleotide sequences that were highly shared and had low generation probability. In a later analysis, a clonal expansion index for each public chain was calculated from normalized within-repertoire ranks of inferred template counts. A later analysis computed generation probabilities with a VDJ recombination model fitted to out-of-frame rearrangements, and checked the results against IGoR. In a later analysis, TCR-TCR, TCR-HLA and TCR-CMV co-occurrence was scored with hypergeometric tests, and a repertoire-size bias correction was applied to TCR pairs. False discovery rates were estimated in a later analysis by permuting HLA or CMV assignments 20 times. In a later analysis, co-occurring TCRs were grouped with DBSCAN, and TCRdist sequence similarity was added when clustering was performed within HLA-allele-positive subsets. Co-occurrence clustering excluded repertoires with fewer than 30,000 or more than 120,000 public chains, plus five with anomalous nucleotide sharing. The table was pulled from immuneACCESS by TCRdb, which kept in-frame rearrangements only. Such tables lose some clones; where checked, under half of the loss comes from unresolved V genes, and the rest has no known cause. V and J calls and clone size are as listed in that table; D and trimming were resolved from the DNA. Recorded for this sample are about 200,000 clones; 75% to 85% of them occurred a single time. Clones ranked in the top ten supply more than 1.5% of the sample.

This sequence was found in a woman aged 45-59 years in good health and CMV-seronegative. The chain is assembled from TRBV5-1 and TRBJ2-3; TRBD1 is a possible D gene, resting on 6 matching bases. Input material: PBMCs. The nucleotide sequence is given as TGCGCCAGCAGCACCCAGACAGGTTCTCGCACAGATACGCAGTATTTT. Translated, it reads CASSTQTGSRTDTQYF.